Listed below are T cell receptor beta chains from one sample, sequenced in a study of blood T cell repertoires in COVID-19. This table comes from immunoSEQ multiplex PCR, and its TCRdb copy is limited to in-frame clones, with some not included. The repertoire holds over 150,000 clones, with around 82% as singletons. Sequenced material: peripheral blood. The receptors come from an elderly man with COVID-19, enrolled during active disease. The CDR3 runs from the conserved cysteine through the conserved F or W. D genes are given only for firm matches. A row's size may be missing; if present it is once, few, many or a size class.

TRBD1	TRBV12-3/TRBV12-4	few	TRBJ2-3	CASSTTGVDTQYF	TGTGCCAGCAGCACGACAGGGGTGGATACGCAGTATTTT
-	TRBV12-3/TRBV12-4	-	TRBJ1-2	CASSLQGSYGYTF	TGTGCCAGCAGTTTGCAGGGGAGCTATGGCTACACCTTC
TRBD1	TRBV19	few	TRBJ1-4	CASRDREANEKLFF	TGTGCCAGCCGAGACAGGGAAGCTAATGAAAAACTGTTTTTT
TRBD1	TRBV4-3	-	TRBJ1-4	CASSRTGNQKLFF	TGCGCCAGCAGCCGGACAGGGAATCAAAAACTGTTTTTT
-	TRBV3-1/TRBV3-2	-	TRBJ2-3	CASSRPGGTDTQYF	TGTGCCAGCAGCCGTCCGGGAGGCACAGATACGCAGTATTTT
-	TRBV11-2	-	TRBJ1-1	CASSLAGVEAFF	TGTGCCAGCAGCTTAGCGGGGGTTGAAGCTTTCTTT
TRBD1	TRBV5-6	-	TRBJ1-4	CASSSGQENEKLFF	TGTGCCAGCAGCTCAGGACAGGAAAATGAAAAACTGTTTTTT
-	TRBV9	-	TRBJ1-1	CASSVARNTEAFF	TGTGCCAGCAGCGTAGCCAGGAACACTGAAGCTTTCTTT
-	TRBV18	-	TRBJ2-7	CASSLDREGTYEQYF	TGTGCCAGCTCACTGGACAGGGAGGGCACCTACGAGCAGTACTTC
TRBD1	TRBV10-3	-	TRBJ2-1	CAISGDRGVINEQFF	TGTGCCATCAGTGGGGACAGGGGAGTCATCAATGAGCAGTTCTTC
-	TRBV18	few	TRBJ1-6	CASSPPNRSSYNSPLHF	TGTGCCAGCTCACCACCGAACAGGAGCTCCTATAATTCACCCCTCCACTTT
-	TRBV5-6	once	TRBJ2-2	CASSLVVGANGELFF	TGTGCCAGCAGCTTGGTCGTGGGGGCAAACGGGGAGCTGTTTTTT
TRBD1	TRBV2	-	TRBJ1-5	CASRGQGGGQPQHF	TGTGCCAGCAGGGGACAGGGAGGAGGTCAGCCCCAGCATTTT
TRBD2	TRBV2	-	TRBJ2-7	CASRPGLAGGSSYEQYF	TGTGCCAGCAGACCGGGACTAGCGGGGGGCTCTTCCTACGAGCAGTACTTC
TRBD1	TRBV9	-	TRBJ2-1	CASSRSGGHNEQFF	TGTGCCAGCAGCAGGTCAGGGGGCCATAATGAGCAGTTCTTC
-	TRBV7-9	-	TRBJ2-1	CASVRLGSYNEQFF	TGTGCCAGCGTAAGACTCGGATCCTACAATGAGCAGTTCTTC
-	TRBV7-3	-	TRBJ2-3	CASSFLGAEDTQYF	TGTGCCAGCAGCTTTCTGGGAGCCGAAGATACGCAGTATTTT
TRBD1	TRBV5-1	-	TRBJ2-7	CASSLAGQGSVYEQYF	TGCGCCAGCAGCTTGGCGGGACAGGGGTCAGTCTACGAGCAGTACTTC
-	TRBV10-3	-	TRBJ1-1	CAISVSGTEAFF	TGTGCCATCAGTGTGAGCGGCACTGAAGCTTTCTTT
-	TRBV6-5	few	TRBJ1-1	CASRGELNTEAFF	TGTGCCAGCAGAGGGGAACTGAACACTGAAGCTTTCTTT
-	TRBV10-3	-	TRBJ2-7	CAIQGPHEQYF	TGTGCCATACAGGGCCCTCACGAGCAGTACTTC
TRBD1	TRBV19	-	TRBJ1-1	CASRPGTGGSNTEAFF	TGTGCCAGTAGGCCCGGGACAGGGGGTTCGAACACTGAAGCTTTCTTT
-	TRBV4-1	-	TRBJ1-6	CASSQDPGDHSPLHF	TGCGCCAGCAGCCAAGATCCGGGAGACCATTCACCCCTCCACTTT
TRBD1	TRBV2	once	TRBJ2-7	CASSRDRPSYGEQYF	TGTGCCAGCAGTCGGGACAGGCCCTCGTACGGCGAGCAGTACTTC
TRBD2	TRBV3-1/TRBV3-2	-	TRBJ2-1	CASSPLGSGGAEEQFF	TGTGCCAGCAGCCCCCTTGGTAGCGGGGGGGCCGAAGAGCAGTTCTTC
-	TRBV7-3	few	TRBJ1-1	CASSLTRTENTEAFF	TGTGCCAGCAGCTTAACTCGGACAGAGAACACTGAAGCTTTCTTT
TRBD1	TRBV6-5	-	TRBJ1-5	CASSRDRGGYQPQHF	TGTGCCAGCAGCCGGGACAGGGGGGGATATCAGCCCCAGCATTTT
TRBD1	TRBV9	-	TRBJ1-2	CASSVVGTGDGYTF	TGTGCCAGCAGCGTAGTGGGGACAGGGGATGGCTACACCTTC
TRBD1	TRBV10-3	-	TRBJ2-7	CAISRQGGPYEQYF	TGTGCCATCAGTAGACAGGGGGGACCCTACGAGCAGTACTTC